These 23 T cell receptor beta chains were sequenced from one sample in a study of blood T cells in healthy people across ages. With a J-beta primer mix and a sample-barcoded 5' primer, a second PCR ran about 7 to 12 cycles. One entry per CDR3 protein, called by TCRdb with MiXCR from the 5' RACE reads. The table includes about 1,000,000 distinct CDR3 sequences, 45% detected once. What was sequenced was blood. These receptors originate from a woman aged 55-70 years in good health.

This clonotype occurred once. The chain employs TRBV5-8 and TRBJ1-5, with unresolved D. CDR3 size: 16 residues. Trimming left V 1 base short and J 1 base short, with 12 bases between. Germline assignment: CDR1 SGHTS and CDR2 YDEGEE. The CDR3 loop is CASSLLVGMSNQPQHF. DNA for the CDR3: TGTGCCAGCAGCTTGTTGGTAGGGATGAGCAATCAGCCCCAGCATTTT.

This clonotype was recorded a few times. A clone one base away is much larger, so this may be a read error. The genes are TRBV7-2 and TRBJ2-7; D gene unclear. This CDR3 region has 14 residues. Germline V gene data show CDR1 as SGHTA and CDR2 as FQGNSA. CDR3 residues: CAGSLDRASYEQYF. The CDR3 bases are TGTGCCGGCAGCTTAGACCGGGCGTCCTACGAGCAGTACTTC.

As to this clonotype: This sequence may be a read error, since a much larger clone differs from it by one base. This chain joins TRBV20-1 and TRBJ2-5; 7 bases align to TRBD1. The V gene's germline CDR1 is DFQATT and CDR2 SNEGSKA (reference sequence). This CDR3 region has 13 residues. V shed 5 bases and J 6 bases; nucleotides not matched to a gene: 9. The DNA of the CDR3 is TGCAGTGCTGCGTCCCGGGACAGACAGACCCAGTACTTC. It encodes CSAASRDRQTQYF.

This chain connects TRBV10-3 to TRBJ2-1; 7 bases are a match to TRBD1. CDR1 is ENHRY and CDR2 is SYGVKD in the germline V gene. V was pared by 6 bases and J by 4 bases, with 3 bases of the junction left unmatched. This CDR3 contains 13 residues. The CDR3 region is CAISLQGYNEQFF. DNA for the CDR3: TGTGCCATCAGCTTACAGGGGTACAATGAGCAGTTCTTC.

Only a few counts were recorded for this clonotype. The chain combines TRBV12-3 or TRBV12-4 with TRBJ2-7; 7 bases map to TRBD2. After removal of 3 bases from V and 5 bases from J, the junction contained 10 bases not matched to a gene. CDR3 length: 15 residues. In nucleotides, the CDR3 is TGTGCCAGCAGTTTGTTCGGCGGGAGTACGGACGAGCAGTACTTC. Residues: CASSLFGGSTDEQYF.

The rearrangement joins TRBV6-1 to TRBJ2-1; 7 nucleotides agree with TRBD2. The V segment lost 3 bases and the J segment 8 bases; nucleotides outside the gene matches: 7. Germline-derived CDR1 and CDR2 are MNHNS and SASEGT. This CDR3 region has 14 residues. DNA for the CDR3: TGTGCCAGCAGTGACGGCGGGAGAGGGTATGAGCAGTTCTTC. It specifies CASSDGGRGYEQFF.

The chain is built from TRBV29-1 and TRBJ2-3; D might be TRBD1 (6 bases). CDR3 size: 15 residues. V was trimmed by 6 bases and J by 4 bases, leaving 20 bases between them. Germline V lookup: CDR1 SQVTM, CDR2 ANQGSEA. The CDR3 DNA follows: TGCAGCGTATTACAGGGTTCGCACACAGCAGATACGCAGTATTTT. It yields the protein CSVLQGSHTADTQYF.

The chain joins TRBV20-1 to TRBJ2-1, with D perhaps matching TRBD2 (5 bases). The CDR3 contains 12 residues. V dropped 6 bases and J dropped 5 bases, with 11 bases sitting between them. The germline CDR1 and CDR2 sequences are DFQATT and SNEGSKA (reference sequence). This chain's CDR3 is CSAGERDNEQFF. CDR3 in DNA: TGCAGTGCGGGCGAGAGGGACAATGAGCAGTTCTTC.

The V call is TRBV7-3, the J call TRBJ1-2; D gene ambiguous. The V gene's germline CDR1 is SGHTA and CDR2 FQGTGA. The V end was cut by 0 bases, the J end by 0 bases, with 8 bases between. CDR3 length: 15 amino acids. The CDR3 nucleotides read TGTGCCAGCAGCTTAACAGGAGCCTCTAACTATGGCTACACCTTC. Protein sequence: CASSLTGASNYGYTF.

The chain links TRBV27 to TRBJ1-4, with TRBD1 matching 8 bases. The junction had 12 bases not matched to a gene; V was cut back by 3 bases and J by 0 bases. Germline loops: CDR1 MNHEY, CDR2 SMNVEV (reference sequence). CDR3 size: 19 residues. CDR3 in DNA: TGTGCCAGCAGTTTCTTGGGCAGGGGGCCGGAAACAACTAATGAAAAACTGTTTTTT. It is translated as CASSFLGRGPETTNEKLFF. The complete variable domain, with remaining parts taken from reference TRBV27 and TRBJ1-4, reads EAQVTQNPRYLITVTGKKLTVTCSQNMNHEYMSWYRQDPGLGLRQIYYSMNVEVTDKGDVPEGYKVSRKEKRNFPLILESPSPNQTSLYFCASSFLGRGPETTNEKLFFGSGTQLSVL.

This clonotype was observed many times. V usage is TRBV29-1 and J usage is TRBJ2-1, with 7 positions matching TRBD1. Looked up from germline, CDR1 is SQVTM and CDR2 is ANQGSEA. CDR3 length: 13 residues. The V and J ends lost 7 bases and 7 bases, in that order; junction bases with no gene match: 10. CDR3 protein: CSGAGTAANEQFF. The CDR3 nucleotides read TGCAGCGGCGCCGGGACAGCGGCAAATGAGCAGTTCTTC.

About this clonotype: One junction end does not reproduce the germline sequence, and a read error may be involved. This sequence joins TRBV3-1 and TRBJ2-5; 8 bases fit TRBD1. The CDR3 has 15 residues. Germline CDR1 is LGHDT and CDR2 is YNNKEL (reference sequence). CDR3 sequence: CASRQDGTGQETQYF. The CDR3 nucleotides read TGTGCCAGCAGACAAGACGGGACAGGACAAGAGACCCAGTACTTC.

V is TRBV20-1 and J is TRBJ2-3, with D perhaps assigned TRBD1 or TRBD2 (7 bases each). Germline-derived CDR1 and CDR2 are DFQATT and SNEGSKA (reference sequence). Trimming shortened V by 6 bases and J by 4 bases, and 23 bases separated the two germline ends. The length of the CDR3 is 16 residues. The CDR3 DNA is TGCAGTGCCGAAGGGGGCGGGGCGGGAGACTCAGATACGCAGTATTTT. Residues: CSAEGGGAGDSDTQYF.

The chain carries TRBV27 and TRBJ1-2; 7 bases agree with TRBD1. J lost 1 base, V lost 6 bases, and 11 bases had no gene match. Germline assignment: CDR1 MNHEY and CDR2 SMNVEV (reference sequence). The CDR3 extends over 16 amino acids. The CDR3 loop is CASSRHLGTVNYGYTF. The CDR3, as DNA: TGTGCCAGCAGCCGACACCTGGGGACAGTTAACTATGGCTACACCTTC.

This sequence joins TRBV29-1 and TRBJ2-5; D possibly matches TRBD1 or TRBD2 (7 bases each). Trimming removed 6 bases from V and 5 bases from J, with 13 bases in between. This CDR3 region has 12 residues. Germline V gene data show CDR1 as SQVTM and CDR2 as ANQGSEA. CDR3 coding DNA: TGCAGCGTATCAGGGGGAGGGGAGACCCAGTACTTC. It codes for CSVSGGGETQYF.

The chain joins TRBV7-9 to TRBJ2-5; possibly TRBD2 for D (6 bases). The J call may be wrong; the DNA end is better matched by TRBJ2-7. Germline V lookup: CDR1 SEHNR, CDR2 FQNEAQ (reference sequence). The CDR3 is made up of 15 amino acids. CDR3 sequence: CASSPPEGRGDEQYF. The CDR3 coding sequence is TGTGCCAGCAGCCCCCCGGAGGGGAGAGGTGACGAGCAGTACTTC.

This clonotype appeared a few times. The junction does not match germline at one end; this may be a read error. The chain combines TRBV29-1 with TRBJ1-2; perhaps TRBD1 as D (6 bases). Germline V lookup: CDR1 SQVTM, CDR2 ANQGSEA. The CDR3 totals 13 residues. CDR3 sequence (DNA): TGCAGCGGGAGTTACAGGGTTAACGATGGCTACACCTTC. This codes for CSGSYRVNDGYTF.

V usage is TRBV6-4 and J usage is TRBJ2-1; D ambiguous. CDR1 and CDR2 from the germline V gene are MRHNA and SNTAGT. V shed 7 bases and J shed 10 bases, with 17 bases lying between them. This CDR3 comprises 13 residues. Here the CDR3 DNA reads TGTGCCAGCACCCCTGACCCAGGAAGAGAGCAGTTCTTC. The encoded protein is CASTPDPGREQFF.

The V gene is TRBV7-8, the J gene TRBJ2-1; 14 bases line up with TRBD2. J lost 9 bases, V lost 0 bases, and 4 bases had no gene match. This CDR3 comprises 16 residues. The germline V gene encodes CDR1 SGHVS and CDR2 FQNEAQ. CDR3 DNA sequence: TGTGCCAGCAGCTTAGCGGGGACTAGCGGGAGAAGTGAGCAGTTCTTC. Translation gives CASSLAGTSGRSEQFF.

This rearrangement joins TRBV3-1 to TRBJ2-7; D unclear. V was cut by 4 bases and J by 1 base, with 17 bases left in between. Germline loops: CDR1 LGHDT, CDR2 YNNKEL (reference sequence). The CDR3 runs 16 residues. The CDR3 sequence: CASSPNPGRLSYEQYF. In DNA, the CDR3 is TGTGCCAGCAGCCCGAATCCAGGCCGACTTTCCTACGAGCAGTACTTC.

This clonotype has more than one count but fewer than ten. V is TRBV10-3 and J is TRBJ2-5; the match to TRBD1 covers 12 bases. Germline CDR1 and CDR2: ENHRY and SYGVKD. CDR3 length: 15 residues. After removal of 4 bases from V and 4 bases from J, the junction contained 4 bases not matched to a gene. The CDR3 sequence is CAISGGQGARETQYF. The DNA of the CDR3 is TGTGCCATCAGTGGGGGACAGGGGGCGAGAGAGACCCAGTACTTC.

This clonotype has more than one count but fewer than ten. This chain joins TRBV7-9 and TRBJ2-7; the match to TRBD1 covers 9 bases. This CDR3 has 13 amino acids. V dropped 8 bases and J dropped 2; count of bases not matched to a gene: 4. Per the germline V gene, CDR1 is SEHNR and CDR2 is FQNEAQ (reference sequence). CDR3 residues: CASAWTGAYEQYF. The CDR3 DNA reads as TGTGCCAGCGCATGGACAGGGGCCTACGAGCAGTACTTC.

This clonotype was observed a few times. The chain has TRBV29-1 and TRBJ2-7; 7 bases line up with TRBD1. There are 13 residues in the CDR3. After removal of 6 bases from V and 0 bases from J, the junction contained 5 bases not matched to a gene. CDR1 is SQVTM and CDR2 is ANQGSEA in the germline V gene. DNA for the CDR3: TGCAGCGTCGGGACAGCGAGCTCCTACGAGCAGTACTTC. This gives the protein CSVGTASSYEQYF.